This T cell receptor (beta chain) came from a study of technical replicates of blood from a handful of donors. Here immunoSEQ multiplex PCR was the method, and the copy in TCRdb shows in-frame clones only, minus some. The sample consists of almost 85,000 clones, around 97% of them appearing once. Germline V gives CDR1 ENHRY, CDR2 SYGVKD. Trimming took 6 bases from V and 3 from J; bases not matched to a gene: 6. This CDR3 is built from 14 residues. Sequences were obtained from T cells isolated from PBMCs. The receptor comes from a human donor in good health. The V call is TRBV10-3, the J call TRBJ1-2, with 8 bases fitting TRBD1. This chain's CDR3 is CAIREQGVDYGYTF. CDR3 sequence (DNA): TGTGCCATCAGGGAACAGGGGGTCGACTATGGCTACACCTTC.